A selection of T cell receptor beta chains follows, all from one sample in a study of technical replicates of blood from a handful of donors. TCRdb keeps only in-frame clones here, not all; method: immunoSEQ multiplex PCR. The table has around 13,000 clones, around 79% seen once. The source material was PBMCs. These receptor sequences come from a human donor in good health. The CDR3 runs from the conserved cysteine through the conserved F or W. Each record gives: V gene, clone size, J gene, D gene, CDR3 DNA, CDR3 protein. A D gene is named only where the DNA matches it firmly. Where a row states a size, it is once, few, many or the class of an expanded clone; other rows omit it.

v_gene: TRBV21-1
abundance: NA
j_gene: TRBJ2-7
d_gene: NA
CDR3nt: TGTGCCAGCAGCAAAGAAAGAACCTACTCAGGTTACGAGCAGTACTTC
CDR3aa: CASSKERTYSGYEQYF

v_gene: TRBV6-6
abundance: NA
j_gene: TRBJ2-2
d_gene: TRBD1
CDR3nt: TGTGCCAGCAGTTGGCCGGGACAGGGCACCGGGGAGCTGTTTTTT
CDR3aa: CASSWPGQGTGELFF

v_gene: TRBV6-5
abundance: NA
j_gene: TRBJ2-1
d_gene: TRBD2
CDR3nt: TGTGCCAGCAGTTACTCCGGGACTAGGAGGAACAATGAGCAGTTCTTC
CDR3aa: CASSYSGTRRNNEQFF

v_gene: TRBV7-9
abundance: NA
j_gene: TRBJ2-7
d_gene: TRBD1
CDR3nt: TGTGCCAGCAGCTTAGAAGGGGGCAGTTACGAGCAGTACTTC
CDR3aa: CASSLEGGSYEQYF

v_gene: TRBV10-3
abundance: few
j_gene: TRBJ1-5
d_gene: NA
CDR3nt: TGTGCCATCAGTGAGTCGCCCCAGGGAAATAGCAATCAGCCCCAGCATTTT
CDR3aa: CAISESPQGNSNQPQHF

v_gene: TRBV6-6
abundance: NA
j_gene: TRBJ2-5
d_gene: NA
CDR3nt: TGTGCCAGCAGTTCGCTAGGGGGGGGGCAAGAGACCCAGTACTTC
CDR3aa: CASSSLGGGQETQYF

v_gene: TRBV5-6
abundance: NA
j_gene: TRBJ1-1
d_gene: NA
CDR3nt: TGTGCCAGCAGCCCCCAGGACAGTTACACTGAAGCTTTCTTT
CDR3aa: CASSPQDSYTEAFF

v_gene: TRBV27
abundance: once
j_gene: TRBJ2-7
d_gene: TRBD2
CDR3nt: TGTGCCAGCAGTCCGCGGGGGGGCGGGATTGAGCAGTACTTC
CDR3aa: CASSPRGGGIEQYF

v_gene: TRBV4-1
abundance: NA
j_gene: TRBJ2-3
d_gene: NA
CDR3nt: TGCGCCAGCCGCACCATTGCGGGCCAAGCCCCAGATACGCAGTATTTT
CDR3aa: CASRTIAGQAPDTQYF

v_gene: TRBV30
abundance: NA
j_gene: TRBJ1-5
d_gene: TRBD1
CDR3nt: TGTGCCTGGAGTGCAGGGGGCTATAGCAATCAGCCCCAGCATTTT
CDR3aa: CAWSAGGYSNQPQHF

v_gene: TRBV5-1
abundance: once
j_gene: TRBJ2-1
d_gene: NA
CDR3nt: TGCGCCAGCAGCGGGGCTAACAGGGAAGATGAGCAGTTCTTC
CDR3aa: CASSGANREDEQFF

v_gene: TRBV7-9
abundance: NA
j_gene: TRBJ2-3
d_gene: NA
CDR3nt: TGTGCCAGCAGAGGGGTAGCGGCAGATACGCAGTATTTT
CDR3aa: CASRGVAADTQYF

v_gene: TRBV2
abundance: NA
j_gene: TRBJ2-2
d_gene: NA
CDR3nt: TGTGCCACAAAACTGGGGGGAAACACCGGGGAGCTGTTTTTT
CDR3aa: CATKLGGNTGELFF

v_gene: TRBV9
abundance: NA
j_gene: TRBJ2-2
d_gene: NA
CDR3nt: TGTGCCAGCAGCGTCGGGACTGGACCGAACACCGGGGAGCTGTTTTTT
CDR3aa: CASSVGTGPNTGELFF

v_gene: TRBV7-7
abundance: few
j_gene: TRBJ2-2
d_gene: TRBD2
CDR3nt: TGTGCCAGCAGCTTAGTGGCGGGAGAGGCCGGGGAGCTGTTTTTT
CDR3aa: CASSLVAGEAGELFF

v_gene: TRBV27
abundance: NA
j_gene: TRBJ1-2
d_gene: NA
CDR3nt: TGTGCCAGCAGTTTAAGGTCTCGACAGGCAGGCCTCTATGGCTACACCTTC
CDR3aa: CASSLRSRQAGLYGYTF

v_gene: TRBV7-2
abundance: NA
j_gene: TRBJ2-7
d_gene: NA
CDR3nt: TGTGCCAGCACCTTCGGGCGGGACTCCTACGAGCAGTACTTC
CDR3aa: CASTFGRDSYEQYF

v_gene: TRBV19
abundance: NA
j_gene: TRBJ2-7
d_gene: TRBD1
CDR3nt: TGTGCCAGTAGTTGGGGGACAGTTTTTACGGGAGAGCAGTACTTC
CDR3aa: CASSWGTVFTGEQYF

v_gene: TRBV7-8
abundance: NA
j_gene: TRBJ2-6
d_gene: NA
CDR3nt: TGTGCCAGCAGCCGACCCCAGGGATATGGGGCCAACGTCCTGACTTTC
CDR3aa: CASSRPQGYGANVLTF

v_gene: TRBV7-8
abundance: NA
j_gene: TRBJ2-7
d_gene: NA
CDR3nt: TGTGCCAGCAGCCCTGTACAGGACCCCTACGAGCAGTACTTC
CDR3aa: CASSPVQDPYEQYF

v_gene: TRBV28
abundance: NA
j_gene: TRBJ2-7
d_gene: TRBD1
CDR3nt: TGTGCCAGCAGTTTCCTGACAGGGAGCTCCTACGAGCAGTACTTC
CDR3aa: CASSFLTGSSYEQYF

v_gene: TRBV5-1
abundance: NA
j_gene: TRBJ1-2
d_gene: NA
CDR3nt: TGCGCCAGCAGCTTGGCAGGGGTGGGCTATGGCTACACCTTC
CDR3aa: CASSLAGVGYGYTF

v_gene: TRBV2
abundance: once
j_gene: TRBJ1-3
d_gene: NA
CDR3nt: TGTGCCAGCAGTGAAATCCAGGGAACCTCTGGAAACACCATATATTTT
CDR3aa: CASSEIQGTSGNTIYF

v_gene: TRBV29-1
abundance: NA
j_gene: TRBJ2-1
d_gene: NA
CDR3nt: TGCAGCGTTTACCCCCATTTAGGCCGGGGATCGGATGAGCAGTTCTTC
CDR3aa: CSVYPHLGRGSDEQFF

v_gene: TRBV6-5
abundance: once
j_gene: TRBJ1-5
d_gene: NA
CDR3nt: TGTGCCAGCAGCCCCGAGGGAAATCAGCCCCAGCATTTT
CDR3aa: CASSPEGNQPQHF

v_gene: TRBV18
abundance: NA
j_gene: TRBJ2-7
d_gene: TRBD2
CDR3nt: TGTGCCAGCTCACCACCGGCGGGAGCCGCCTACGAGCAGTACTTC
CDR3aa: CASSPPAGAAYEQYF

v_gene: TRBV11-2
abundance: NA
j_gene: TRBJ2-3
d_gene: TRBD2
CDR3nt: TGTGCCAGCAGCTTAGGGACTAGCGGGAGGGCGGGGACAGATACGCAGTATTTT
CDR3aa: CASSLGTSGRAGTDTQYF

v_gene: TRBV5-1
abundance: NA
j_gene: TRBJ2-7
d_gene: NA
CDR3nt: TGCGCCAGCAGCTTGTTCTCCGAGCAGTACTTC
CDR3aa: CASSLFSEQYF